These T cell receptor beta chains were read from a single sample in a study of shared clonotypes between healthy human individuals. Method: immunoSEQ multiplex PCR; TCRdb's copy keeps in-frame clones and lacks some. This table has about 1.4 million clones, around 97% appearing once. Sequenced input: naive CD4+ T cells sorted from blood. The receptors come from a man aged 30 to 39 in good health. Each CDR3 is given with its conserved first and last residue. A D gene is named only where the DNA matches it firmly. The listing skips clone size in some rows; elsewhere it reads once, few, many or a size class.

CASSLGAYEQYF	TGTGCCAGCAGCTTAGGGGCGTACGAGCAGTACTTC	-	once	TRBV7-8	TRBJ2-7
CASSSRGGRLGETQYF	TGTGCCAGCAGCTCAAGGGGTGGGCGGCTGGGAGAGACCCAGTACTTC	-	once	TRBV9	TRBJ2-5
CASSLVADRQEQYF	TGTGCCAGCAGCTTAGTTGCGGATCGGCAAGAGCAGTACTTC	-	-	TRBV11-2	TRBJ2-7
CASSPTATYEQYF	TGTGCCAGCAGCCCGACGGCCACCTACGAGCAGTACTTC	-	-	TRBV7-9	TRBJ2-7
CASSLILAGVSEQYF	TGTGCCAGCAGTTTAATTCTAGCGGGAGTCAGCGAGCAGTACTTC	TRBD2	-	TRBV27	TRBJ2-7
CAISHRPYEQYF	TGTGCCATCAGTCACCGACCCTACGAGCAGTACTTC	-	-	TRBV10-3	TRBJ2-7
CASGTVQETQYF	TGTGCCAGTGGGACAGTCCAAGAGACCCAGTACTTC	TRBD1	-	TRBV2	TRBJ2-5
CASSRPGTGADTQYF	TGCGCCAGCAGCCGCCCCGGGACAGGGGCAGATACGCAGTATTTT	TRBD1	-	TRBV5-1	TRBJ2-3
CATSAVSYNEQFF	TGCGCCACGTCGGCCGTATCCTACAATGAGCAGTTCTTC	-	-	TRBV5-1	TRBJ2-1
CASSIARGPYEQYF	TGTGCCAGTAGTATAGCCAGGGGACCCTACGAGCAGTACTTC	-	-	TRBV19	TRBJ2-7
CAWSVSSGRGETQYF	TGTGCCTGGAGTGTCTCTAGCGGGAGAGGAGAGACCCAGTACTTC	TRBD2	-	TRBV30	TRBJ2-5
CASSSGQGLGNEQFF	TGCGCCAGCAGCTCGGGACAGGGGTTGGGCAATGAGCAGTTCTTC	TRBD1	-	TRBV5-1	TRBJ2-1
CASSFGTGTYNEQFF	TGTGCCAGCAGCTTTGGGACAGGGACCTACAATGAGCAGTTCTTC	TRBD1	few	TRBV5-4	TRBJ2-1
CASETRGYGYTF	TGTGCCAGCGAAACTCGGGGCTATGGCTACACCTTC	-	-	TRBV28	TRBJ1-2
CSVEEGGPGTASYEQYF	TGCAGCGTTGAAGAAGGTGGCCCCGGGACAGCTTCCTACGAGCAGTACTTC	TRBD1	-	TRBV29-1	TRBJ2-7
CASSPWDSEAFF	TGTGCCAGCAGCCCCTGGGACAGTGAAGCTTTCTTT	TRBD1	-	TRBV5-5	TRBJ1-1
CASSPLAGGPTDTQYF	TGTGCCAGCTCACCACTAGCGGGAGGGCCCACAGATACGCAGTATTTT	TRBD2	-	TRBV18	TRBJ2-3
CSVQTPGLLYNEQFF	TGCAGCGTTCAAACACCGGGACTGCTCTACAATGAGCAGTTCTTC	-	-	TRBV29-1	TRBJ2-1
CASSLLVPETRPETQYF	TGTGCCAGCAGCTTACTTGTCCCCGAAACTAGGCCAGAGACCCAGTACTTC	-	-	TRBV11-2	TRBJ2-5
CASRASGADNEQFF	TGTGCCAGCAGGGCTAGCGGGGCAGACAATGAGCAGTTCTTC	TRBD2	-	TRBV2	TRBJ2-1
CASSPQTGPPAAIYF	TGTGCCAGCTCACCACAGACAGGGCCTCCGGCTGCCATATATTTT	TRBD1	-	TRBV18	TRBJ1-3
CASSRMGEQYF	TGCGCCAGCAGTAGGATGGGAGAGCAGTACTTC	-	-	TRBV10-2	TRBJ2-7
CASSTAGGEENEQFF	TGTGCCAGCAGTACCGCGGGCGGGGAGGAAAATGAGCAGTTCTTC	-	-	TRBV28	TRBJ2-1
CASSLGLAGGPRADTQYF	TGTGCCAGCAGCTTGGGACTAGCGGGAGGGCCGAGGGCAGATACGCAGTATTTT	TRBD2	-	TRBV7-2	TRBJ2-3
CASSLRQAWGGSYEQYF	TGTGCCAGCAGTTTACGACAGGCGTGGGGCGGGAGCTACGAGCAGTACTTC	-	-	TRBV27	TRBJ2-7
CASSERTGIVYNEQFF	TGCGCCAGCAGTGAGCGGACAGGGATAGTGTACAATGAGCAGTTCTTC	TRBD1	-	TRBV10-1	TRBJ2-1
CASSLRRKRDRRSYEQYF	TGTGCCAGCAGCCTCCGTCGAAAGAGGGACAGACGCTCCTACGAGCAGTACTTC	TRBD1	-	TRBV11-2	TRBJ2-7
CASSQTGIGETQYF	TGCGCCAGCAGCCAAACCGGGATCGGAGAGACCCAGTACTTC	-	-	TRBV5-1	TRBJ2-5
CAISEYTGLIQETQYF	TGTGCCATCAGTGAGTACACGGGACTTATCCAAGAGACCCAGTACTTC	-	-	TRBV10-3	TRBJ2-5
CASAGVTEKLFF	TGTGCCAGTGCAGGGGTAACTGAAAAACTGTTTTTT	-	once	TRBV28	TRBJ1-4
CASSLDPLSRETQYF	TGTGCCAGCAGCTTAGATCCACTCAGTCGTGAGACCCAGTACTTC	-	-	TRBV11-2	TRBJ2-5
CASSVAEGYEQYF	TGTGCCAGCAGCGTAGCCGAAGGCTACGAGCAGTACTTC	-	-	TRBV9	TRBJ2-7
CASRTLQGDYGYTF	TGCGCCAGCAGAACTCTTCAGGGCGACTATGGCTACACCTTC	-	once	TRBV10-2	TRBJ1-2
CASSPPGRGQKAQHF	TGTGCCAGCTCACCACCGGGACGGGGGCAGAAGGCCCAGCATTTT	-	-	TRBV18	TRBJ1-5
CASRTPGQGAYGYTF	TGTGCCAGCAGAACACCTGGACAGGGAGCCTATGGCTACACCTTC	TRBD1	-	TRBV6-6	TRBJ1-2
CASSDSQGSYGGAKNIQYF	TGTGCCAGCAGTGATTCTCAGGGGTCTTACGGCGGAGCCAAAAACATTCAGTACTTC	-	once	TRBV6-1	TRBJ2-4
CASSVGDRMNTEAFF	TGTGCCAGCAGCGTCGGGGACAGAATGAACACTGAAGCTTTCTTT	TRBD1	-	TRBV9	TRBJ1-1
CSVDKSGANVLTF	TGCAGCGTTGATAAATCTGGGGCCAACGTCCTGACTTTC	-	-	TRBV29-1	TRBJ2-6
CASSERGNYEQYF	TGTGCCAGCAGTGAAAGAGGGAACTACGAGCAGTACTTC	-	once	TRBV6-1	TRBJ2-7
CASSTGQEPNYGYTF	TGTGCCAGCAGTACCGGACAGGAACCTAACTATGGCTACACCTTC	TRBD1	-	TRBV6-5	TRBJ1-2
CASSLGQGEQFF	TGCGCCAGCAGCTTGGGTCAAGGTGAGCAGTTCTTC	-	once	TRBV5-1	TRBJ2-1
CASSIRRSGRAETQYF	TGTGCCAGCAGCATTAGACGAAGCGGGAGAGCAGAGACCCAGTACTTC	TRBD2	-	TRBV28	TRBJ2-5
CASSESPWGVDTQYF	TGTGCCAGCAGTGAATCCCCCTGGGGGGTAGATACGCAGTATTTT	-	once	TRBV6-1	TRBJ2-3
CASSFSGGDYNEQFF	TGTGCCAGCAGCTTTAGCGGGGGGGACTACAATGAGCAGTTCTTC	TRBD2	-	TRBV7-2	TRBJ2-1
CASSEPRAGALHIQYF	TGTGCCAGCAGTGAGCCAAGAGCAGGGGCTTTGCACATTCAGTACTTC	-	few	TRBV25-1	TRBJ2-4
CASSLDRADEQFF	TGTGCCAGCAGCCTGGACAGGGCCGATGAGCAGTTCTTC	TRBD1	once	TRBV5-4	TRBJ2-1
CASSPTGAFNEKLFF	TGCGCCAGCAGCCCGACAGGGGCCTTTAATGAAAAACTGTTTTTT	TRBD1	-	TRBV5-1	TRBJ1-4
CASSVESSSDYGYTF	TGTGCCAGCAGCGTAGAGTCGTCCTCGGACTATGGCTACACCTTC	-	-	TRBV9	TRBJ1-2
CASSLRDRHTDTQYF	TGTGCCAGCAGCCTGCGGGACAGACACACAGATACGCAGTATTTT	-	-	TRBV7-9	TRBJ2-3
CASRSGTGIGNTIYF	TGTGCCAGCAGATCCGGGACAGGGATTGGAAACACCATATATTTT	TRBD1	-	TRBV28	TRBJ1-3
CASSIDRALAGELFF	TGCGCCAGCAGCATCGACAGGGCTCTCGCCGGGGAGCTGTTTTTT	TRBD1	-	TRBV5-1	TRBJ2-2
CASSAGRLAGVVSLDEQFF	TGTGCCAGCAGTGCGGGGCGACTAGCGGGAGTGGTCTCTCTAGATGAGCAGTTCTTC	TRBD2	-	TRBV6-4	TRBJ2-1
CASSSWGIYTEAFF	TGTGCCAGCAGCTCCTGGGGGATATACACTGAAGCTTTCTTT	-	-	TRBV5-6	TRBJ1-1
CASSPFSVVSYEQYF	TGTGCCAGCAGTCCTTTTAGCGTAGTCTCCTACGAGCAGTACTTC	-	-	TRBV6-5	TRBJ2-7
CASSEGPSYNEQFF	TGCGCCAGCAGTGAGGGCCCGTCCTACAATGAGCAGTTCTTC	-	-	TRBV10-1	TRBJ2-1
CASSQIRLGNTEAFF	TGTGCCAGCAGCCAGATTCGATTGGGTAACACTGAAGCTTTCTTT	-	-	TRBV7-2	TRBJ1-1